These 24 T cell receptor beta chains were sequenced from one sample in a study of PD-1 blockade in mismatch repair-deficient tumors. Time point here: archival surgical resection tumor tissue. Repertoires were generated with immunoSEQ multiplex PCR, while TCRdb's copy carries only in-frame clones and drops some. Here the sample spans around 3,500 clones, around 76% being singletons. Sequenced material: primary tumor tissue, taken from a patient treated with pembrolizumab. These receptors were collected from an adult with mismatch repair-deficient cancer.

This chain uses TRBV4-1 with TRBJ2-3; a weak D match, TRBD2 (6 bases). The CDR3 covers 16 residues. With 1 base removed from V and 1 base from J, the gap between germline ends came to 12 bases. Germline CDR1 MGHRA, CDR2 YSYEKL. CDR3 residues: CASSQVIGTGTDTQYF. CDR3 nucleotides: TGCGCCAGCAGCCAAGTTATCGGGACTGGCACAGATACGCAGTATTTT.

Only one count was recorded for this clone. V usage is TRBV5-1 and J usage is TRBJ2-1; weak D call: TRBD1 (5 bases). V was shortened by 1 base and J by 11 bases, with 16 bases between the two germline ends. Germline CDR1 reads SGHRS; CDR2 reads YFSETQ. The CDR3 spans 14 residues. For the CDR3, the DNA is TGCGCCAGCAGCTTGCCGCCAGGGATTTCCCAGCAGTTCTTC. Amino acid sequence: CASSLPPGISQQFF.

This clone was detected only a few times. The DNA of the CDR3 is TGTGCCAGCAGCAAACTAGCGGGAGCCTACGAGCAGTACTTC. It yields the protein CASSKLAGAYEQYF. V gene TRBV9 combines with J gene TRBJ2-7; TRBD2 matches 11 bases. Germline CDR1 and CDR2: SGDLS and YYNGEE. The CDR3 runs to 14 residues. V shed 4 bases, J shed 2 bases, and the junction held 2 bases outside the gene matches. Combining the CDR3 with reference TRBV9 and TRBJ2-7 gives the whole variable domain DSGVTQTPKHLITATGQRVTLRCSPRSGDLSVYWYQQSLDQGLQFLIQYYNGEERAKGNILERFSAQQFPDLHSELNLSSLELGDSALYFCASSKLAGAYEQYFGPGTRLTVT.

V and J are TRBV7-3 and TRBJ2-7, with 7 bases aligning to TRBD2. After removal of 5 bases from V and 6 bases from J, the junction contained 10 bases not matched to a gene. The CDR3 totals 14 residues. Looked up from germline, CDR1 is SGHTA and CDR2 is FQGTGA. This CDR3 is CASSPAGDPSEQYF. CDR3 nucleotides: TGTGCCAGCAGCCCGGCGGGAGACCCCAGCGAGCAGTACTTC.

This clone showed up just once. This chain uses TRBV9 with TRBJ2-3; perhaps TRBD2 as D (6 bases). Per germline, CDR1 SGDLS and CDR2 YYNGEE. V shed 0 bases and J shed 3 bases, with 11 bases lying between them. This CDR3 comprises 15 residues. Written as DNA, the CDR3 is TGTGCCAGCAGCGTAGAGGGCGCGGGGACAGATACGCAGTATTTT. It yields the protein CASSVEGAGTDTQYF.

The chain recombines TRBV6-1 with TRBJ2-7, with 7 bases fitting TRBD1. Trimming at V came to 2 bases and at J to 5 bases, leaving 6 bases not matched to a gene. From germline, CDR1 is MNHNS and CDR2 SASEGT. CDR3 size: 14 residues. The CDR3 loop is CASSELTGADEQYF. The CDR3 DNA reads as TGTGCCAGCAGTGAATTAACAGGGGCGGACGAGCAGTACTTC.

The chain is built from TRBV9 and TRBJ1-2; 8 bases are shared with TRBD1. V lost 6 bases and J lost 4; bases outside the gene matches: 5. The CDR3 covers 13 residues. The germline gives CDR1 SGDLS, CDR2 YYNGEE. CDR3 DNA sequence: TGTGCCAGCAACTCTCAGGGGGCCTATGGCTACACCTTC. Amino acid sequence: CASNSQGAYGYTF.

Within the sample, this clone is hyperexpanded. The rearrangement joins TRBV30 to TRBJ1-2; the match to TRBD1 covers 7 bases. The CDR3 runs to 14 residues. The junction had 15 bases not matched to a gene; V was cut back by 6 bases and J by 8 bases. Germline CDR1 GTSNPN, CDR2 SVGIG (reference sequence). The CDR3, as DNA: TGTGCCTGCCCCGCAATTCACAGACAGGGCGGCTACACCTTC. Its translation: CACPAIHRQGGYTF.

Here the CDR3 DNA reads TGTGCCAGCAGTTTACTAGCGAACCTCCAAGAGACCCAGTACTTC. Its translation is CASSLLANLQETQYF. The chain links TRBV27 to TRBJ2-5, with D tentatively TRBD2 (6 bases). V was cut by 2 bases and J by 1 base, with 11 bases left in between. Per germline, CDR1 MNHEY and CDR2 SMNVEV (reference sequence). The CDR3 runs 15 residues.

This chain uses TRBV11-3 with TRBJ2-5; D is unclear. There are 12 residues in the CDR3. In germline, CDR1 is SGHNT, CDR2 YENEEA. V lost 2 bases and J lost 2, with 3 bases in between. The DNA for the CDR3 is TGTGCCAGCAGCTTACATCAAGAGACCCAGTACTTC. It codes for CASSLHQETQYF.

This chain uses TRBV29-1 with TRBJ1-2, with TRBD1 identical over 8 bases. The junction had 8 bases not matched to a gene; V was cut back by 4 bases and J by 4 bases. Looked up from germline, CDR1 is SQVTM and CDR2 is ANQGSEA. The CDR3 consists of 14 residues. The CDR3 loop reads CSVVETGDIYGYTF. DNA for the CDR3: TGCAGCGTTGTCGAGACAGGGGACATCTATGGCTACACCTTC.

The CDR3 DNA reads as TGTGCCAGCAGCTTAGCAAGGACAGGGTTCTACGAGCAGTACTTC. It translates to CASSLARTGFYEQYF. The chain has TRBV7-8 and TRBJ2-7; 8 nucleotides line up with TRBD1. CDR1 and CDR2 (germline): SGHVS, FQNEAQ. CDR3 length: 15 amino acids. Trimming removed 0 bases from V and 3 bases from J; junction bases left unmatched: 4.

The rearrangement uses TRBV5-1 and TRBJ2-3; 15 positions agree with TRBD2. Germline CDR1 reads SGHRS; CDR2 reads YFSETQ. The V gene end was trimmed by 4 bases and the J gene end by 5 bases; junction bases not matched to a gene: 5. This CDR3 spans 16 amino acids. CDR3 coding DNA: TGCGCCAGCAGCCCAGGGACTAGCGGGAGGCAAGATACGCAGTATTTT. Translation: CASSPGTSGRQDTQYF.

This clone appeared a few times. This chain connects TRBV28 to TRBJ1-5; D gene unclear. V was trimmed by 8 bases and J by 15 bases, leaving 8 bases between them. Germline V CDR1 and CDR2: MDHEN, SYDVKM. The CDR3 is 8 amino acids. CDR3: CASGPWHF. CDR3 DNA sequence: TGTGCCAGCGGCCCCTGGCATTTT.

The chain is built from TRBV29-1 and TRBJ2-3; TRBD2 aligns across 7 bases. The V and J ends lost 2 bases and 3 bases, in that order; junction bases with no gene match: 11. The germline V gene has CDR1 SQVTM and CDR2 ANQGSEA. The CDR3 spans 16 residues. For the CDR3, the DNA is TGCAGCGTTGAACCACGCGGAGAGGGAGGGACAGATACGCAGTATTTT. Protein: CSVEPRGEGGTDTQYF.

V gene TRBV5-6 combines with J gene TRBJ2-2; no firm D call. In germline, CDR1 is SGHDT, CDR2 YYEEEE. Trimming took 3 bases from V and 6 from J, leaving 6 bases between them. There are 12 residues in the CDR3. CDR3 sequence: CASSWAAGELFF. The CDR3 DNA reads as TGTGCCAGCAGCTGGGCCGCCGGGGAGCTGTTTTTT.

The J gene is TRBJ2-7, the V gene TRBV27; TRBD2 aligns across 12 bases. CDR1 is MNHEY and CDR2 is SMNVEV in the germline V gene (reference sequence). Germline trimming cut 2 bases from V and 5 bases from J; bases unmatched to any gene: 10. The CDR3 consists of 17 residues. The CDR3 region is CASSLRRTSGRSDEQYF. CDR3 coding DNA: TGTGCCAGCAGTTTAAGGCGTACTAGCGGGAGGTCCGACGAGCAGTACTTC.

As DNA, the CDR3 is TGCGCCAGCAGCCAAGAACAACTAGCGGGAGTCCCGAGCTCCTACGAGCAGTACTTC. This encodes CASSQEQLAGVPSSYEQYF. This chain joins TRBV4-1 and TRBJ2-7; 11 nucleotides match TRBD2. This CDR3 is built from 19 residues. Per the germline V gene, CDR1 is MGHRA and CDR2 is YSYEKL. The V segment lost 0 bases and the J segment 0 bases; nucleotides outside the gene matches: 10.

The J gene is TRBJ1-3, the V gene TRBV6-6; D gene uncertain. CDR1 and CDR2 (germline): MNHNY, SVGAGI (reference sequence). This CDR3 region has 15 residues. Trimming removed 0 bases from V and 9 bases from J, with 15 bases in between. The chain's CDR3 is CASSYSTSGRPTIYF. The CDR3 DNA reads TGTGCCAGCAGTTACTCGACCAGCGGGCGGCCCACCATATATTTT.

V is TRBV28 and J is TRBJ1-5; D not resolved. Deletions cut 5 bases from V and 6 bases from J, with 23 bases between. The CDR3 runs to 17 residues. Germline V CDR1 and CDR2: MDHEN, SYDVKM. This CDR3 is CASSPPPGVRGIQPQHF. CDR3 nucleotide sequence: TGTGCCAGCAGTCCCCCCCCTGGAGTGCGGGGAATTCAGCCCCAGCATTTT.

This chain links TRBV5-1 with TRBJ1-2; D is ambiguous. The CDR3 runs 13 residues. Germline V gene sequence: CDR1 SGHRS, CDR2 YFSETQ. The V end was cut by 0 bases, the J end by 6 bases, with 9 bases between. CDR3 amino acids: CASSLVGWDGYTF. CDR3 DNA: TGCGCCAGCAGCTTGGTCGGGTGGGATGGCTACACCTTC.

This clone turned up a few times. The gene calls are TRBV30 and TRBJ1-5; TRBD1 matches 8 bases. Looked up from germline, CDR1 is GTSNPN and CDR2 is SVGIG (reference sequence). The CDR3 spans 14 residues. J lost 7 bases, V lost 1 base, and 6 bases had no gene match. The DNA for the CDR3 is TGTGCCTGGAGTGGGACAGGGTGGGAGCAGCCCCAGCATTTT. Protein product: CAWSGTGWEQPQHF.

The chain uses TRBV2 and TRBJ1-2, with 8 bases aligning to TRBD1. This CDR3 comprises 13 residues. With V trimmed by 4 bases and J by 8 bases, 6 bases remained unmatched. Looked up from germline, CDR1 is SNHLY and CDR2 is FYNNEI. CDR3 nucleotide sequence: TGTGCCAGCAGTGCTCAGGGGGCGGGAGGCTACACCTTC. This sequence encodes CASSAQGAGGYTF.

This sequence joins TRBV7-3 and TRBJ2-1; 11 bases line up with TRBD1. V was clipped by 0 bases and J by 9 bases; unmatched bases: 10. This CDR3 is built from 17 residues. Germline V lookup: CDR1 SGHTA, CDR2 FQGTGA. DNA of the CDR3: TGTGCCAGCAGCTTAACTCTACCGGGACAGGGGGTAGTTGAGCAGTTCTTC. It encodes CASSLTLPGQGVVEQFF.